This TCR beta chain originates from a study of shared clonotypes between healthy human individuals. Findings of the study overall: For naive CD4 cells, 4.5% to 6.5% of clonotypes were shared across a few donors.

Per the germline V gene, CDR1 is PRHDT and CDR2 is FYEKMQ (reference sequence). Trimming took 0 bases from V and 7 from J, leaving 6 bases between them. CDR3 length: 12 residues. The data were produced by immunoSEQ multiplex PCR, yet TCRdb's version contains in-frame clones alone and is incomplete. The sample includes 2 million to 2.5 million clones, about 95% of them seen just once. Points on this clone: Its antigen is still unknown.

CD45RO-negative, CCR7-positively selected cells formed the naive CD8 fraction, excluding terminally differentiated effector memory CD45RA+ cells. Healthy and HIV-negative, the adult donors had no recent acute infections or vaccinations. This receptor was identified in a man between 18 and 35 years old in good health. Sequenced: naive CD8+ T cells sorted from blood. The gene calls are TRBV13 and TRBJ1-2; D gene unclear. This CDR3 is CASSLGGSGYTF. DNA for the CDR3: TGTGCCAGCAGCTTAGGGGGGAGTGGCTACACCTTC.